The present TCR beta chain was sequenced within a study of T cell responses to AZD1222 COVID-19 vaccine. Clones were sequenced by immunoSEQ multiplex PCR, and TCRdb holds only the in-frame ones, with some missing. The sample holds some 120,000 clones, 85% to 90% seen once. The sample was peripheral blood, taken on day 0 of AZD1222 vaccination. This receptor was identified in an adult in good health.

CDR3 amino acids: CASSLSELAGRNNEQFF. CDR3 DNA: TGTGCCAGCAGTTTATCCGAACTAGCGGGACGAAACAATGAGCAGTTCTTC. V and J are TRBV28 and TRBJ2-1, with 10 bases aligning to TRBD2. The CDR3 is made up of 17 amino acids. Germline V gives CDR1 MDHEN, CDR2 SYDVKM. V was clipped by 1 base and J by 5 bases; unmatched bases: 8.